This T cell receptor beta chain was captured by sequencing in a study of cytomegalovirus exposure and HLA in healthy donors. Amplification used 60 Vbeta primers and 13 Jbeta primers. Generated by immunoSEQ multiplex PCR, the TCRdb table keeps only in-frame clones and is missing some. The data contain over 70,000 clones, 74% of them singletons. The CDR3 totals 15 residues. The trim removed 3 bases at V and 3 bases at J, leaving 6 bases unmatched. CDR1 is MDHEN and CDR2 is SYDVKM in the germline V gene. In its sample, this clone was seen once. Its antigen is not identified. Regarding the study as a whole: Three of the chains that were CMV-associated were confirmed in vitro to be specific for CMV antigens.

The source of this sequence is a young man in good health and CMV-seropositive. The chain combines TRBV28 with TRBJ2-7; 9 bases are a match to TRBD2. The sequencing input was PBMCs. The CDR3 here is CASSFTSGLFYEQYF. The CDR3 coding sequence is TGTGCCAGCAGTTTCACTAGCGGGCTGTTCTACGAGCAGTACTTC. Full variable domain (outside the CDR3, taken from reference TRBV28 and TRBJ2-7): DVKVTQSSRYLVKRTGEKVFLECVQDMDHENMFWYRQDPGLGLRLIYFSYDVKMKEKGDIPEGYSVSREKKERFSLILESASTNQTSMYLCASSFTSGLFYEQYFGPGTRLTVT.